These 20 T cell receptor beta chains originate from one sample sequenced in a study of regulatory T cells in long-lasting Graves disease. The time point was: newly diagnosed GD, antithyroid drugs for less than 3 months. PBMC RNA served as the TCR library source. According to the study, TCR beta libraries were built with iRepertoire HTBI primers and CDR3-region Arm-PCR. TCRdb re-called the multiplex PCR reads through MiXCR, storing one row per CDR3 protein. This table has around 500,000 distinct CDR3 sequences, 12% appearing once. These data also featured in a second study, about T cells in Graves' hyperthyroidism and ophthalmopathy.

This specimen consisted of peripheral blood mononuclear cells (PBMCs), obtained at new diagnosis, from a patient treated with antithyroid drugs. The receptors originated from a woman aged 30 to 39 with Graves disease.

Many counts were recorded for this clonotype. As DNA, the CDR3 is TGTGCCAGCACTCACAGGGGGGTGAGCACTGAAGCTTTCTTT. This codes for CASTHRGVSTEAFF. The rearrangement uses TRBV6-1 and TRBJ1-1; TRBD1 matches 8 bases. Trimming removed 7 bases from V and 4 bases from J; junction bases left unmatched: 8. Germline CDR1 and CDR2: MNHNS and SASEGT. The length of the CDR3 is 14 residues.

This clonotype has at least ten counts. The V call is TRBV30, the J call TRBJ1-6; no firm D call. Germline values: CDR1 GTSNPN, CDR2 SVGIG (reference sequence). The CDR3 consists of 14 residues. Trimming shortened V by 1 base and J by 0 bases, and 4 bases separated the two germline ends. DNA for the CDR3: TGTGCCTGGAGTGGGATCTCCTATAATTCACCCCTCCACTTT. This codes for CAWSGISYNSPLHF.

The J gene is TRBJ2-1, the V gene TRBV6-1; TRBD2 matches at 10 bases. The V and J ends lost 7 bases and 3 bases, in that order; junction bases with no gene match: 6. The CDR3 has 15 residues. Per germline, CDR1 MNHNS and CDR2 SASEGT. The DNA for the CDR3 is TGTGCCAGCACCGCAGGGACTAGCGACTACAATGAGCAGTTCTTC. Its translation: CASTAGTSDYNEQFF.

The rearrangement uses TRBV20-1 and TRBJ2-7; 8 bases align to TRBD2. Germline CDR1 and CDR2: DFQATT and SNEGSKA (reference sequence). This CDR3 comprises 18 residues. Unmatched junction bases numbered 23, after V lost 3 bases and J lost 7 bases. The CDR3 nucleotides are TGCAGTGCTAGTGACAGCGGGAGCTTGTACGCCACCCCTCGGGAGCAGTACTTC. It translates to CSASDSGSLYATPREQYF.

The chain has TRBV6-9 and TRBJ1-2; 7 nucleotides line up with TRBD1. Losses at the gene ends were 4 bases for V and 2 bases for J; bases not matched to a gene: 7. The CDR3 totals 15 residues. Germline V CDR1 and CDR2: MNHGY, SVAAGI. This CDR3 is CASSLTTGKNYGYTF. DNA of the CDR3: TGTGCCAGCAGTTTAACGACAGGGAAAAACTATGGCTACACCTTC.

This clonotype was detected many times. The genes are TRBV28 and TRBJ1-2; D not certain. The CDR3 is 12 residues long. The germline V and J ends were trimmed by 3 bases and 4 bases, with 6 bases remaining between them. Germline V CDR1 and CDR2: MDHEN, SYDVKM. The CDR3 nucleotides are TGTGCCAGCAGTTTTAATCTCTATGGCTACACCTTC. Its protein product is CASSFNLYGYTF.

In this sample, this clonotype turned up many times. V and J are TRBV19 and TRBJ1-2; D ambiguous. This CDR3 region has 12 residues. V gave up 3 bases and J gave up 8 bases, with 10 bases separating them. The germline V gene has CDR1 LNHDA and CDR2 SQIVND (reference sequence). The chain's CDR3 is CASSMEGYGYTF. The CDR3 DNA reads TGTGCCAGTAGTATGGAAGGCTACGGCTACACCTTC.

The CDR3: CASSLNIDRGRGIQYF. CDR3 DNA: TGTGCCAGCAGCTTAAACATTGACAGGGGGCGAGGGATTCAGTACTTC. The genes are TRBV7-2 and TRBJ2-4; 10 bases map to TRBD1. Germline loops: CDR1 SGHTA, CDR2 FQGNSA. V lost 2 bases to trimming and J lost 10 bases; unmatched junction nucleotides: 11. CDR3 length: 16 amino acids.

J is TRBJ2-1 and V is TRBV24-1; 8 bases agree with TRBD2. The CDR3 consists of 18 residues. The ends lost 4 bases at V and 5 bases at J; junction bases unmatched: 15. Per the germline V gene, CDR1 is KGHDR and CDR2 is SFDVKD. CDR3 DNA: TGTGCCACCAGTGACCACGACCTGGGGAGCGGGAGTCACAATGAGCAGTTCTTC. Amino acid sequence: CATSDHDLGSGSHNEQFF.

This clonotype was counted ten times or more. This sequence joins TRBV19 and TRBJ1-5; TRBD1 might be the D (5 bases). CDR3 length: 12 amino acids. The V gene lost 7 bases and the J gene lost 4 bases, with 8 bases spanning the gap. Germline CDR1 reads LNHDA; CDR2 reads SQIVND (reference sequence). DNA for the CDR3: TGTGCCAGTACAGGGCTAAATCAGCCCCAGCATTTT. It codes for CASTGLNQPQHF. Variable domain in full (rest from reference TRBV19 and TRBJ1-5): DGGITQSPKYLFRKEGQNVTLSCEQNLNHDAMYWYRQDPGQGLRLIYYSQIVNDFQKGDIAEGYSVSREKKESFPLTVTSAQKNPTAFYLCASTGLNQPQHFGDGTRLSIL.

There are many counts of this clonotype. The chain links TRBV6-1 to TRBJ2-7; D is possibly TRBD2 (6 bases). Germline CDR1 MNHNS, CDR2 SASEGT. V was cut by 7 bases and J by 5 bases, with 15 bases left in between. The CDR3 spans 13 residues. In nucleotides, the CDR3 is TGTGCCAGCACTACGTATCGGGGGAACGAGCAGTACTTC. Its translation: CASTTYRGNEQYF.

There are many counts of this clonotype. This rearrangement joins TRBV28 to TRBJ2-7, with unresolved D. Germline CDR1 and CDR2: MDHEN and SYDVKM. Trimming took 4 bases from V and 2 from J, leaving 9 bases between them. CDR3 size: 13 residues. The CDR3 protein is CASSSYRTYEQYF. In DNA form, the CDR3 reads TGTGCCAGCAGTTCGTATCGTACCTACGAGCAGTACTTC.

This clonotype was seen at least ten times. The J gene is TRBJ2-7, the V gene TRBV5-1, with a tentative D call TRBD1 (5 bases). CDR1 and CDR2 (germline): SGHRS, YFSETQ. Between the trimmed V and J ends, which lost 4 bases and 3 bases, there was a span of 17 bases. The length of the CDR3 is 15 residues. The CDR3 nucleotides are TGCGCCAGCAGCACGGAGCCAGGGTTATACTACGAGCAGTACTTC. Its translation is CASSTEPGLYYEQYF.

This clonotype occurred many times. The chain joins TRBV6-2 or TRBV6-3 to TRBJ1-1; D call uncertain. The CDR3 spans 14 residues. Trimming stripped 2 bases from V and 4 bases from J, with 11 bases between. Germline-derived CDR1 and CDR2 are MNHEY and SVGEGT. DNA of the CDR3: TGTGCCAGCAGTTACGGGAACCCGAGCACTGAAGCTTTCTTT. As protein: CASSYGNPSTEAFF.

The chain recombines TRBV6-1 with TRBJ2-1, with 8 positions matching TRBD2. This CDR3 region has 15 residues. From germline, CDR1 is MNHNS and CDR2 SASEGT. Trimming at V came to 7 bases and at J to 15 bases, leaving 20 bases not matched to a gene. CDR3 region: CASNSGLVVGSELFF. CDR3 DNA sequence: TGTGCCAGCAACTCGGGACTAGTAGTCGGGAGTGAATTGTTCTTC.

The table lists this clonotype with many counts. The chain joins TRBV3-1 to TRBJ1-4, with 7 bases matching TRBD1. Looked up from germline, CDR1 is LGHDT and CDR2 is YNNKEL (reference sequence). The CDR3 length is 16 residues. After removal of 1 base from V and 1 base from J, the junction contained 3 bases not matched to a gene. CDR3 protein: CASSQGDRVTNEKLFF. Written as DNA, the CDR3 is TGTGCCAGCAGCCAAGGAGACAGGGTAACTAATGAAAAACTGTTTTTT. The complete variable domain, with remaining parts taken from reference TRBV3-1 and TRBJ1-4, reads DTAVSQTPKYLVTQMGNDKSIKCEQNLGHDTMYWYKQDSKKFLKIMFSYNNKELIINETVPNRFSPKSPDKAHLNLHINSLELGDSAVYFCASSQGDRVTNEKLFFGSGTQLSVL.

This clonotype was seen ten or more times. V usage is TRBV28 and J usage is TRBJ1-1; D remains ambiguous. CDR1 MDHEN and CDR2 SYDVKM come from the germline V gene. This CDR3 spans 13 amino acids. V shed 6 bases and J shed 0 bases, with 8 bases lying between them. The CDR3 nucleotides are TGTGCCAGCAGACCCCCAATGAACACTGAAGCTTTCTTT. Translation gives CASRPPMNTEAFF. Looking up the rest from reference TRBV28 and TRBJ1-1 gives the full variable domain: DVKVTQSSRYLVKRTGEKVFLECVQDMDHENMFWYRQDPGLGLRLIYFSYDVKMKEKGDIPEGYSVSREKKERFSLILESASTNQTSMYLCASRPPMNTEAFFGQGTRLTVV.

The table lists this clonotype with many counts. The V and J genes are TRBV6-1 and TRBJ2-7; 8 nucleotides match TRBD1. Per germline, CDR1 MNHNS and CDR2 SASEGT. The CDR3 covers 14 residues. V trimming: 1 base; J trimming: 7 bases; junction bases outside the gene matches: 6. DNA of the CDR3: TGTGCCAGCAGTGAAGGATCAGGGGGCGAGGAGCAGTACTTC. Translated, it gives CASSEGSGGEEQYF.

The gene calls are TRBV7-6 and TRBJ2-7, with 12 bases fitting TRBD2. Germline-derived CDR1 and CDR2 are SGHVS and FNYEAQ. CDR3 length: 16 residues. Losses at the gene ends were 0 bases for V and 3 bases for J; bases not matched to a gene: 3. In DNA, the CDR3 is TGTGCCAGCAGCTTAGCGACTAGCGGGAGAGGCTACGAGCAGTACTTC. Protein sequence: CASSLATSGRGYEQYF.

V and J are TRBV10-2 and TRBJ2-1, with 11 nucleotides matching TRBD2. The CDR3 has 14 amino acids. Looked up from germline, CDR1 is WSHSY and CDR2 is SAAADI. Unmatched junction bases numbered 9, after V lost 9 bases and J lost 8 bases. Here the CDR3 DNA reads TGCGCCAGTGGAACTACTAGCGGGAGCTATGAGCAGTTCTTC. This sequence encodes CASGTTSGSYEQFF.